This TCR beta chain came from a study of blood T cell repertoires in COVID-19. Study summary: Some COVID-19 samples were acute and others convalescent; all came from the United States, Italy and Spain. Sample material is recorded as cDNA or gDNA derived from T cells, B-cell-depleted T cells, or PBMCs.

In the original workflow: Amplification with reference gene primers provided the estimates of nucleated cell counts. Repertoires were generated with immunoSEQ multiplex PCR, while TCRdb's copy carries only in-frame clones and drops some. That table is the source of V, J and clone size, and D and trimming were worked out from the DNA. Altogether approximately 290,000 clones are present, approximately 83% being singletons, with the ten largest covering around 16%. The CDR3 length is 16 residues. The germline V and J ends were trimmed by 0 bases and 6 bases, with 14 bases remaining between them. Germline CDR1 KGHSH, CDR2 LQKENI. Patients in Seattle were enrolled during active infection, then followed longitudinally.

The chain couples TRBV18 to TRBJ1-4; TRBD1 is a possible D gene (6 bases). Material for sequencing was peripheral blood. This receptor was taken from a person between 70 and 80 years old with COVID-19, enrolled during active disease. CDR3 in amino acids: CASSPPSWTVDEKLFF. DNA of the CDR3: TGTGCCAGCTCACCACCCTCGTGGACAGTTGATGAAAAACTGTTTTTT.